This T cell receptor (beta chain) was documented in a study of OX40 agonist ivuxolimab in advanced cancers. General study results and limits: Clonal expansion was seen in CD4+ and CD8+ blood T cells by week 6 at 0.1 to 3.0 mg/kg. Certain nonresponding patients likewise had low normalized T-cell clonal expansion.

The assay was immunoSEQ multiplex PCR, and TCRdb's table has in-frame clones only and misses some. The sample has some 39,000 clones, 70% to 90% seen once. Blood draws occurred at baseline, cycle 4 day 1, and cycle 7 day 1. Unmatched junction bases numbered 13, after V lost 1 base and J lost 7 bases. The CDR3 consists of 16 residues. Germline V lookup: CDR1 GTSNPN, CDR2 SVGIG (reference sequence). Concerning this clone itself: Its antigen is undetermined.

Here the sequenced sample was CD4+ or CD8+ T cells sorted from blood, taken in a trial of the OX40 agonist ivuxolimab. This TCR was sampled from an adult with an advanced solid tumor such as melanoma, head and neck, liver or kidney cancer. The gene calls are TRBV30 and TRBJ1-1; TRBD1 matches at 9 bases. This CDR3 reads CAWSAYRGDRAREAFF. The CDR3 DNA reads as TGTGCCTGGAGTGCCTACAGAGGGGACAGGGCCCGTGAAGCTTTCTTT.